This T cell receptor beta chain was recorded in a study of PD-1 blockade in classical Hodgkin lymphoma. Points from the study as a whole: Possible causes of repertoire differences, disease activity or prior therapy, remain undefined.

A remark on this clone: The antigen remains unidentified.

Every patient experienced relapse after autologous stem cell transplantation, and brentuximab vedotin exposure varied. Reported best responses ranged across complete response, partial response or progressive disease. The ends were cut back, 3 bases at V and 1 base at J, with 6 bases in the middle. This CDR3 region has 13 residues. Germline assignment: CDR1 LNHDA and CDR2 SQIVND (reference sequence). Assay: immunoSEQ multiplex PCR; the TCRdb copy retains only in-frame clones and omits some. The table shows 60,000 to 65,000 clones, with 88% occurring only once. Sequenced here: peripheral blood mononuclear cells (PBMCs), sampled at baseline. This sequence originates from a human donor with classical Hodgkin lymphoma. The chain joins TRBV19 to TRBJ1-1; D is unclear. The CDR3 DNA sequence: TGTGCCAGTAGTATGGGAGGGAACACTGAAGCTTTCTTT. Its translation is CASSMGGNTEAFF.